This TCR beta chain was identified during a study of CD8+CD57+ T cells in acquired aplastic anemia. In the study overall: Where healthy donors were concerned, CD4+ cells averaged approximately 11 million reads. Whole-study findings and limits: Patients had fewer than 35 CD8+ CDR3 sequences in common with controls (the shared set).

Profiling of TCR beta VDJ combinations and CDR3 sequences used genomic DNA as template. TCRdb called the reads again in MiXCR, with one record for every CDR3 protein. The top ten hold 45% of the sample, which has under 200,000 distinct CDR3 sequences, 60% to 70% seen once. Regarding this clonotype: What it recognizes is unknown.

V was pared by 5 bases and J by 1 base, with 8 bases between. The CDR3 has 13 residues. The V gene's germline CDR1 is SGHTA and CDR2 FQGTGA. This receptor was identified in a human donor in good health. The sequenced sample consisted of sorted CD4+, CD8+, or CD8+CD57+ T cells (not recorded which) from PBMCs. This chain joins TRBV7-3 and TRBJ1-1; D uncertain. The CDR3 nucleotides read TGTGCCAGCAGCGCCCCCGCGAACACTGAAGCTTTCTTT. Protein product: CASSAPANTEAFF.